This T cell receptor beta chain was sequenced during a study of post-analysis software for immune sequencing data. About the study: Both relapsing-remitting and secondary progressive multiple sclerosis featured among the disease courses, as did progressive-relapsing multiple sclerosis. Study-level points and caveats: Pronounced co-clustering by F measure was evident among identically batched samples. The study found TRBV5-6, TRBV5-1 and TRBV20-1 among about five TRBV segments more frequent in patients than controls. Compared with controls, patients showed significantly lower normalized Chao1 diversity.

There are 16 residues in the CDR3. Germline values: CDR1 SEHNR, CDR2 FQNEAQ (reference sequence). The V gene end was trimmed by 5 bases and the J gene end by 7 bases; junction bases not matched to a gene: 12. Every TCR beta cDNA library bore unique molecular identifiers. Each batch of about 0.95 to 11 million T cells produced 500,000 to 600,000 cDNA molecules. TCRdb reprocessed the PCR reads with MiXCR, giving one entry per CDR3 protein. This table holds hundreds of thousands of distinct CDR3 sequences, about 50% found once. With respect to this clonotype: What it binds is not known.

This chain uses TRBV7-9 with TRBJ2-2, with 8 bases lining up with TRBD1. This clonotype was sampled from a girl between 10 and 17 years old with multiple sclerosis. The specimen sequenced was blood. The DNA for the CDR3 is TGTGCCAGCAGCAGAAGCGTGTCGACAGGGGTCGGGGAGCTGTTTTTT. Encoded protein: CASSRSVSTGVGELFF.